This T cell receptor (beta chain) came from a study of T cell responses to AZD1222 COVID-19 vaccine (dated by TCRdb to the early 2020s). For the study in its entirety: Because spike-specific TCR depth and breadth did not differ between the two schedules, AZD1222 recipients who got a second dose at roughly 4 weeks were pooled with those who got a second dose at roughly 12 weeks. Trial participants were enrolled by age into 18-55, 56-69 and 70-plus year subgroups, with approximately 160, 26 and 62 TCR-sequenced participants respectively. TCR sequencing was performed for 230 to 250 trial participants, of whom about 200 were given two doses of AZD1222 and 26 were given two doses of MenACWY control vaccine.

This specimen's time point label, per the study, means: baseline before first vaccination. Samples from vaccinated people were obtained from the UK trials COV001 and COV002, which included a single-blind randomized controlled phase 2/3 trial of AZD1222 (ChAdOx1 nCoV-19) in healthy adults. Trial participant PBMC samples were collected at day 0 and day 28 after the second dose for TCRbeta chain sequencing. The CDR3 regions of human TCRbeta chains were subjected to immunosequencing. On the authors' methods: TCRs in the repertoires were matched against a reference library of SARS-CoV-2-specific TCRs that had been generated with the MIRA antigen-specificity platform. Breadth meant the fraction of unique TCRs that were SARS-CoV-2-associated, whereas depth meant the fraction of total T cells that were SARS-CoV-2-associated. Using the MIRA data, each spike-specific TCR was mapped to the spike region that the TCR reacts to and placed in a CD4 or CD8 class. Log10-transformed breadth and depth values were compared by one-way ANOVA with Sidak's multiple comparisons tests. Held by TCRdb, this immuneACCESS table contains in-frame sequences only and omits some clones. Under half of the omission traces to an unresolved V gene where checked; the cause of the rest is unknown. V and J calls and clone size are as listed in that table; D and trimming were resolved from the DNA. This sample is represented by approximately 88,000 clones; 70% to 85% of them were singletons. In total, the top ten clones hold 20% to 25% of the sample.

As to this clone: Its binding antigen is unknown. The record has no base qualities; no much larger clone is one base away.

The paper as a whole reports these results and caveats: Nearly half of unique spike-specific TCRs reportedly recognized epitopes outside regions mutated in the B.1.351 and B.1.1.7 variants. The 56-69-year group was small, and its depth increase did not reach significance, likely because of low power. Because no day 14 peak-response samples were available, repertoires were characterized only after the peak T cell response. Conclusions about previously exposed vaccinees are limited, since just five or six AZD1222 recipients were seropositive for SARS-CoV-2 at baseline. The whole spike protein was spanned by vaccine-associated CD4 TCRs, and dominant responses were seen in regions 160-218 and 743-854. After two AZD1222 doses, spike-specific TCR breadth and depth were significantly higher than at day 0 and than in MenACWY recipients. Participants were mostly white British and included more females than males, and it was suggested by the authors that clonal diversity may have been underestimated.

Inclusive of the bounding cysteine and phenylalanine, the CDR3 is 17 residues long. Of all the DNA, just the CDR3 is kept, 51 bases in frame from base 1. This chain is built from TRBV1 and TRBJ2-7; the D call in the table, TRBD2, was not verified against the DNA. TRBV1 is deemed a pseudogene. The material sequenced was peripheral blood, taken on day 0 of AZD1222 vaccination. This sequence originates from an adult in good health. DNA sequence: TGCACCAGCAGCCAAGTCACCCCCCCGGTTGACTCCTACGAGCAGTACTTC. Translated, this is CTSSQVTPPVDSYEQYF.